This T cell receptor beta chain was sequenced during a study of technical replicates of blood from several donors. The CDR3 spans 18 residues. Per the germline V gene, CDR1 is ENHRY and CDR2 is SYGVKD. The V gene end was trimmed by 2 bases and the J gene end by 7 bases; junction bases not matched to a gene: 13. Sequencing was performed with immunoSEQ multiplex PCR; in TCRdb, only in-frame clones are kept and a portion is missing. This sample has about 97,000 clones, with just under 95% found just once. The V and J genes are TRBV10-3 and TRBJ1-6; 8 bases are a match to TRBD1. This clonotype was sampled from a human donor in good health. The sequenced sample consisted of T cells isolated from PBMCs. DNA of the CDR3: TGTGCCATCAGTGAGACCTTTCTGATACGGACAGGGAATTCACCCCTCCACTTT. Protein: CAISETFLIRTGNSPLHF.